This T cell receptor (beta chain) was captured by sequencing in a study of T cell responses to AZD1222 COVID-19 vaccine. Overall study context: Pooled in the analysis were second doses at about 4 or about 12 weeks. Regarding the study as a whole: Compared with day 0, the breadth and depth of the Spike-specific TCR repertoire rose significantly after two doses of AZD1222.

This clone was observed a few times. Its antigen is unknown. Measured with immunoSEQ multiplex PCR; TCRdb has only the in-frame clones, and not every one. Among some 120,000 clones listed, approximately 85% were seen once. This CDR3 comprises 15 residues. CDR1 SEHNR and CDR2 FQNEAQ come from the germline V gene (reference sequence). Trimming stripped 0 bases from V and 7 bases from J, with 10 bases between. The source material was peripheral blood, sampled on day 0 of AZD1222 vaccination. The clonotype comes from an adult in good health. The J gene is TRBJ1-6, the V gene TRBV7-9; D gene uncertain. The CDR3 reads CASSLARTPNSPLHF. The CDR3 DNA sequence: TGTGCCAGCAGCTTAGCTCGGACCCCCAATTCACCCCTCCACTTT.